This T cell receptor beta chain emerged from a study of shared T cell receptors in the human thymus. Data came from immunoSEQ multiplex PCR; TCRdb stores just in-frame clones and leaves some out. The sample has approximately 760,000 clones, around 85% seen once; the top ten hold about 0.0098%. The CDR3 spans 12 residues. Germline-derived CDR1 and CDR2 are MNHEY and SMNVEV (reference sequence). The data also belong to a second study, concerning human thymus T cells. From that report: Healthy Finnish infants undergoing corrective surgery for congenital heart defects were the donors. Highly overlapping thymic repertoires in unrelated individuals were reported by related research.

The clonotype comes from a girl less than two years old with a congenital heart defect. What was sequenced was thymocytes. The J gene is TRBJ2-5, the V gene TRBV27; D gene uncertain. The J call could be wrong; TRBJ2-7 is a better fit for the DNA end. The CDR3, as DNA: TGTGCCAGCAGAACAGAAACCTACGAGCAGTACTTC. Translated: CASRTETYEQYF.